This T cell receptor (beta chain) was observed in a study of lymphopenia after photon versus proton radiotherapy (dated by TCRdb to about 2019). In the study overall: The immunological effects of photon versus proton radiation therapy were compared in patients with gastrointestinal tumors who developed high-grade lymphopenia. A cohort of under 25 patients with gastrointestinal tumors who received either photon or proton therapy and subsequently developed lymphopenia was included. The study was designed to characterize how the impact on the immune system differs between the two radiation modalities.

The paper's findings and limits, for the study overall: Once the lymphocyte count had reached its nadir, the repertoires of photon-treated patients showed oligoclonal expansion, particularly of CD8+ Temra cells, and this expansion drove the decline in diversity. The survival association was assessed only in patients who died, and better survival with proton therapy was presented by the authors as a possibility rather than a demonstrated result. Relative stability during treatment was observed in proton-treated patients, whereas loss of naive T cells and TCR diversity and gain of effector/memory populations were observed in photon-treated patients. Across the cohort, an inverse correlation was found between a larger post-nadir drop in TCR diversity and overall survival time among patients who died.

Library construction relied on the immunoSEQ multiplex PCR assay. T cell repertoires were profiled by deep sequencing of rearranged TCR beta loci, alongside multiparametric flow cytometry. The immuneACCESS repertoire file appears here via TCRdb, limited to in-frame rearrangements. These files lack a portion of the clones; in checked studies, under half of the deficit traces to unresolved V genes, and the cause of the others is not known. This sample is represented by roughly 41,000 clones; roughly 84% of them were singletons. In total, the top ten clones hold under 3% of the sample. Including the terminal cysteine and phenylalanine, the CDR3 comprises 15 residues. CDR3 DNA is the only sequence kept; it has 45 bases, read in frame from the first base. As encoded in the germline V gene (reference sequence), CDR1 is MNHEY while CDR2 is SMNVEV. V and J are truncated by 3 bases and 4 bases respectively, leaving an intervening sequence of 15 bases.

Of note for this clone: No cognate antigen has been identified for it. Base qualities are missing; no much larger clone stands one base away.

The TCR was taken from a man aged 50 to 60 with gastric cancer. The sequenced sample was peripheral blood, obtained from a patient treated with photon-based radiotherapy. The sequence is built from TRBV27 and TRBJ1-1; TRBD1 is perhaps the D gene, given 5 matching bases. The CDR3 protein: CASSLSRVVGTEAFF. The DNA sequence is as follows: TGTGCCAGCAGTTTGAGCAGGGTAGTAGGCACTGAAGCTTTCTTT.